This TCR beta chain came from a study of cytomegalovirus exposure and HLA in healthy donors. About this clone: No antigen is known for it.

The PCR made use of 60 Vbeta and 13 Jbeta primers. Libraries were prepared by immunoSEQ multiplex PCR; TCRdb keeps only in-frame clonotypes and omits some of them. The specimen's table records roughly 42,000 clones. Germline V gene sequence: CDR1 MNHEY, CDR2 SVGAGI. The CDR3 length is 15 residues. Study results and caveats: HLA-A and HLA-B allele assignments for most subjects were reportedly predicted accurately using TCR beta sequences. Earlier findings revealed that most TCR beta V segments proved productive either about 87% or about 30% of the time. In a later analysis, at a false discovery rate of 0.05, approximately 18,000 TCR beta sequences were associated with HLA alleles.

The receptor was derived from a man younger than 45 in good health and CMV-seronegative. Source material: PBMCs. The V gene is TRBV6-5, the J gene TRBJ2-5; TRBD2 agrees at 7 bases. The J call may be incorrect, as the DNA end agrees better with TRBJ2-7. The CDR3 nucleotides read TGTGCCAGCAGTTACCAAACTAGCGTAGTTAGCGAGCAGTACTTC. Residues: CASSYQTSVVSEQYF.